These T cell receptor beta chains were read from a single sample in a study of cytomegalovirus exposure and HLA in healthy donors. Measured with immunoSEQ multiplex PCR; TCRdb has only the in-frame clones, and not every one. The table lists some 180,000 clones, over 80% of them singletons. The material sequenced was PBMCs. Receptor source: a girl aged 5-17 years in good health and CMV-seropositive. Each CDR3 is given with its conserved first and last residue. D genes are given only for firm matches. Expanded clones are given a class, and other clones once, few, many or no size at all.

v_call	clone_size	d_call	j_call	cdr3_aa	cdr3_nt
TRBV5-1	NA	TRBD1	TRBJ2-7	CASSPTGIYEQYF	TGCGCCAGCAGCCCGACAGGGATCTACGAGCAGTACTTC
TRBV5-4	NA	NA	TRBJ2-5	CASSVSETQYF	TGTGCCAGCAGCGTATCGGAGACCCAGTACTTC
TRBV10-2	NA	NA	TRBJ2-5	CASRASEFAETQYF	TGCGCCAGCAGAGCCTCGGAGTTCGCAGAGACCCAGTACTTC
TRBV29-1	NA	TRBD2	TRBJ2-1	CSVFFSGRGYNEQFF	TGCAGCGTTTTCTTTAGCGGGAGGGGCTACAATGAGCAGTTCTTC
TRBV4-2	NA	NA	TRBJ2-7	CASSPDSEAPYEQYF	TGTGCCAGCAGCCCCGACTCAGAGGCCCCCTACGAGCAGTACTTC
TRBV7-3	NA	NA	TRBJ2-2	CASSPETAPGELFF	TGTGCCAGCAGCCCCGAGACAGCCCCAGGGGAGCTGTTTTTT
TRBV11-2	NA	NA	TRBJ1-1	CASSSDRPEAFF	TGTGCCAGCAGCTCAGACAGGCCAGAAGCTTTCTTT
TRBV18	NA	NA	TRBJ1-2	CASSPPSGGGYTF	TGTGCCAGCTCACCACCCTCCGGGGGAGGCTACACCTTC
TRBV19	NA	TRBD2	TRBJ2-1	CASTARTSGLNEQFF	TGTGCCAGTACCGCGAGGACTAGCGGACTCAATGAGCAGTTCTTC
TRBV5-4	NA	TRBD1	TRBJ2-7	CASSLEGTGVEQYF	TGTGCCAGCAGCTTGGAAGGGACAGGGGTCGAGCAGTACTTC
TRBV4-1	few	NA	TRBJ1-1	CASSQGQGFEAFF	TGCGCCAGCAGCCAGGGGCAGGGTTTTGAAGCTTTCTTT
TRBV19	NA	NA	TRBJ1-1	CASSMESDYQRAMNTEAFF	TGTGCCAGTAGTATGGAGTCGGATTACCAGCGGGCGATGAACACTGAAGCTTTCTTT
TRBV18	NA	TRBD2	TRBJ2-1	CASSGFSGRHNEQFF	TGTGCCAGCTCGGGATTTAGCGGGCGACACAATGAGCAGTTCTTC
TRBV2	NA	NA	TRBJ2-2	CASSETMNTGELFF	TGTGCCAGCAGTGAGACAATGAACACCGGGGAGCTGTTTTTT
TRBV29-1	NA	TRBD2	TRBJ2-1	CSVEDQPSGPSEQFF	TGCAGCGTTGAAGATCAGCCTAGCGGACCTTCTGAGCAGTTCTTC
TRBV7-6	few	TRBD1	TRBJ1-1	CASSPRPDRAEAFF	TGTGCCAGCAGCCCCCGACCAGACAGGGCTGAAGCTTTCTTT
TRBV5-1	NA	TRBD2	TRBJ2-1	CASSSAAGGPNEQFF	TGCGCCAGCAGCTCAGCGGCGGGAGGGCCGAATGAGCAGTTCTTC
TRBV5-1	NA	TRBD1	TRBJ2-4	CASSFRDSGDIQYF	TGCGCCAGCAGCTTCCGGGACAGTGGGGACATTCAGTACTTC
TRBV5-8	NA	NA	TRBJ2-1	CASSLGALADNEQFF	TGTGCCAGCAGCTTGGGTGCCCTGGCCGACAATGAGCAGTTCTTC
TRBV19	NA	TRBD1	TRBJ1-5	CASSLLGEGANQPQHF	TGTGCCAGTAGCCTTCTGGGCGAGGGGGCGAATCAGCCCCAGCATTTT
TRBV19	NA	TRBD2	TRBJ2-5	CASSILLAGAETQYF	TGTGCCAGTAGTATTCTTCTAGCGGGAGCGGAGACCCAGTACTTC
TRBV11-2	NA	NA	TRBJ1-5	CASSYEAGQPQHF	TGTGCCAGCAGCTATGAAGCGGGTCAGCCCCAGCATTTT
TRBV5-8	NA	NA	TRBJ2-7	CASSLGQVVIEQYF	TGTGCCAGCAGCTTGGGGCAGGTCGTTATCGAGCAGTACTTC
TRBV6-1	NA	TRBD1	TRBJ2-7	CASIDRGRSYEQYF	TGTGCCAGCATCGACAGGGGGCGTTCCTACGAGCAGTACTTC
TRBV9	NA	NA	TRBJ2-2	CASSISGSGGELFF	TGTGCCAGCAGCATTAGCGGATCCGGCGGGGAGCTGTTTTTT
TRBV28	few	TRBD1	TRBJ2-5	CASSSGGSKETQYF	TGTGCCAGCAGCTCAGGGGGTAGCAAGGAGACCCAGTACTTC
TRBV5-4	once	TRBD2	TRBJ2-7	CASSFTGTSNEQYF	TGTGCCAGCAGCTTCACCGGGACTAGCAACGAGCAGTACTTC
TRBV5-1	NA	NA	TRBJ1-4	CASSQGRGEKLFF	TGCGCCAGCTCTCAGGGGCGAGGGGAAAAACTGTTTTTT